The subject of this entry is one TCR beta chain. This sample is part of a study of cytomegalovirus exposure and HLA in healthy donors. This PCR relied on a set of 60 Vbeta primers and 13 Jbeta primers. TCRdb's copy holds only in-frame clones and misses some; the assay was immunoSEQ multiplex PCR. The sample has about 140,000 clones, about three quarters seen once. This CDR3 contains 13 residues. Germline assignment: CDR1 SGHTA and CDR2 FQGTGA. V lost 5 bases and J lost 7; bases outside the gene matches: 7. Sequencing used PBMCs. This chain links TRBV7-3 with TRBJ2-5; TRBD2 aligns across 7 bases. The TCR sequence derives from a man aged 35-49 years in good health and CMV-seropositive. CDR3 bases: TGTGCCAGCAGCCCTACGGGCGGGAGGACCCAGTACTTC. It specifies CASSPTGGRTQYF.